This T cell receptor (beta chain) was captured by sequencing in a study of shared clonotypes between healthy human individuals. Study details: There were three CD4 naive, three CD4 memory, two CD8 naive and one CD8 memory plates per donor.

Naive CD8 cells lacked CD45RO and underwent positive selection for CCR7, leaving out terminally differentiated effector memory CD45RA+ cells. Every one of the donors was a Caucasian adult that lived in Nashville, Tennessee. Study observations and caveats: Sample collection involved blood only; tissue repertoires are likely different. Genetic and exposure-history diversity was limited by the few donors.

As for this clone: The antigen is undetermined.

Method: immunoSEQ multiplex PCR; TCRdb's copy keeps in-frame clones and lacks some. The profile shows 630,000 or so clones, 95% to 98% of them singletons. The sample comprised naive CD8+ T cells sorted from blood. This sequence was found in a man aged 25-40 years in good health.

The CDR3 spells CSVQFRGRGIRPYNEQFF. The CDR3 DNA reads as TGCAGCGTCCAATTCCGGGGGCGCGGGATAAGGCCCTACAATGAGCAGTTCTTC. This chain joins TRBV29-1 and TRBJ2-1, with D perhaps TRBD1 or TRBD2 (6 bases each). Deletions cut 6 bases from V and 2 bases from J, with 26 bases between. The CDR3 extends over 18 amino acids. Germline V gives CDR1 SQVTM, CDR2 ANQGSEA.